This TCR beta chain originates from a study of OX40 agonist ivuxolimab in advanced cancers. Regarding the study as a whole: Mean expanded clone counts were higher in CD8+ than CD4+ T cells.

V gave up 0 bases and J gave up 4 bases; unmatched junction bases: 7. The CDR3 totals 16 residues. Per germline, CDR1 SGHDT and CDR2 YYEEEE. Assay used: immunoSEQ multiplex PCR; TCRdb lists only in-frame clones, some missing. The table includes roughly 100,000 clones, nearly 90% detected once. As concerns this clone: As yet, its antigen is unknown.

The rearrangement links TRBV5-6 to TRBJ2-3, with 8 bases identical to TRBD1. Sequenced material: CD4+ or CD8+ T cells sorted from blood, taken in a trial of the OX40 agonist ivuxolimab. The TCR originated in an adult with an advanced solid tumor such as melanoma, head and neck, liver or kidney cancer. The CDR3 here is CASSLGQGAWADTQYF. The DNA of the CDR3 is TGTGCCAGCAGCTTGGGTCAGGGGGCTTGGGCAGATACGCAGTATTTT.